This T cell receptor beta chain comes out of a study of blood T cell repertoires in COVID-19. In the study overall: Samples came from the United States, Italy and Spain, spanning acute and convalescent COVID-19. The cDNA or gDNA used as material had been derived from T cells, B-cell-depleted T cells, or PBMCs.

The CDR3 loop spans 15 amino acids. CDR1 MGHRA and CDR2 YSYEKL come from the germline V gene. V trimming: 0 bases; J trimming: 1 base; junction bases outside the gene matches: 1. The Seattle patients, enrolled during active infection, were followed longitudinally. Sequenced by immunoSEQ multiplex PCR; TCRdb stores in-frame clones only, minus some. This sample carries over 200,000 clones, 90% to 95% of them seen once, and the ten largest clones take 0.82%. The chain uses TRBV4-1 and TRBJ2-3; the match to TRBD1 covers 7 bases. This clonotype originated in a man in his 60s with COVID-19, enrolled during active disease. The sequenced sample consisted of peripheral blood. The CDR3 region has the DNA TGCGCCAGCAGCCAAGACGGACAGGGCACAGATACGCAGTATTTT. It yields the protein CASSQDGQGTDTQYF.